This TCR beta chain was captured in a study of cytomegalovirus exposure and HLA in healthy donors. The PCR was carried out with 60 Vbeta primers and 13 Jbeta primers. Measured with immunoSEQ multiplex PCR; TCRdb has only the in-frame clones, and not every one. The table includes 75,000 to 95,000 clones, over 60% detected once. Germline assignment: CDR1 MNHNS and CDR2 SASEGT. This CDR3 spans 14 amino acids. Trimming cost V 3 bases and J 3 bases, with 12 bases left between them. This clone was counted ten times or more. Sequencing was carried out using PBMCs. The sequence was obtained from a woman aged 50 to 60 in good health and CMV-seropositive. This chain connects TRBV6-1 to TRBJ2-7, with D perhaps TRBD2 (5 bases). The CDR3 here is CASSERLADYEQYF. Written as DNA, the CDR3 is TGTGCCAGCAGTGAGCGTCTAGCCGACTACGAGCAGTACTTC.